This TCR beta chain comes out of a study of blood T cell repertoires in COVID-19. In the authors' workflow: Estimates of nucleated cell counts were drawn from the amplification of reference gene primers. Method: immunoSEQ multiplex PCR; TCRdb's copy keeps in-frame clones and lacks some. For V, J and clone size, that table is used; D and trimming come from the DNA. The sample consists of 350,000 to 450,000 clones, about 88% of them appearing once. The age range of participants was about 18 to 100 years, with residence in about two dozen US areas. Clinical histories supplied by participants themselves formed the basis of cohort assignment. The germline gives CDR1 MNHEY, CDR2 SVGAGI. V was shortened by 8 bases and J by 3 bases, with 10 bases between the two germline ends. CDR3 length equals 12 residues.

This TCR was sampled from a woman aged 18-35 years who had been exposed to COVID-19. The rearrangement joins TRBV6-5 to TRBJ1-1; possible D gene TRBD1, 5 bases. The sequencing sample was made of PBMCs or T cells enriched from blood (not recorded which). Written as DNA, the CDR3 is TGTGCCAGCGGGGGGTTTGACACTGAAGCTTTCTTT. Amino acids: CASGGFDTEAFF.